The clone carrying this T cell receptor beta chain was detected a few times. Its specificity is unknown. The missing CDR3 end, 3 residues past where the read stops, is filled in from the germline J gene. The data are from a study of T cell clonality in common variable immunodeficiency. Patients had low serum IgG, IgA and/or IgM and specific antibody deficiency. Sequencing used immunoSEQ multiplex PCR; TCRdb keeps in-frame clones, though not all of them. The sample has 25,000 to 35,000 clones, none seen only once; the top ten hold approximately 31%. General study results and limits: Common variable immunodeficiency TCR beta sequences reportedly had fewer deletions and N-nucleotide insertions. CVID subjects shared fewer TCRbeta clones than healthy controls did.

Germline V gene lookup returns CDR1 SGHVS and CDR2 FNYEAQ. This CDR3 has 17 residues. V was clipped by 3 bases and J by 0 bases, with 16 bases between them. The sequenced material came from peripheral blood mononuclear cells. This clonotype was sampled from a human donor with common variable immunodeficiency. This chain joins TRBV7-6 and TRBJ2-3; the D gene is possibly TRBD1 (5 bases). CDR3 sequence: CASSLGLAAVSTDTQYF. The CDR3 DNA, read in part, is TGTGCCAGCAGCTTGGGGCTTGCGGCCGTTAGCACAGATACG. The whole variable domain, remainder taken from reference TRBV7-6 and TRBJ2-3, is GAGVSQSPRYKVTKRGQDVALRCDPISGHVSLYWYRQALGQGPEFLTYFNYEAQQDKSGLPNDRFSAERPEGSISTLTIQRTEQRDSAMYRCASSLGLAAVSTDTQYFGPGTRLTVL.